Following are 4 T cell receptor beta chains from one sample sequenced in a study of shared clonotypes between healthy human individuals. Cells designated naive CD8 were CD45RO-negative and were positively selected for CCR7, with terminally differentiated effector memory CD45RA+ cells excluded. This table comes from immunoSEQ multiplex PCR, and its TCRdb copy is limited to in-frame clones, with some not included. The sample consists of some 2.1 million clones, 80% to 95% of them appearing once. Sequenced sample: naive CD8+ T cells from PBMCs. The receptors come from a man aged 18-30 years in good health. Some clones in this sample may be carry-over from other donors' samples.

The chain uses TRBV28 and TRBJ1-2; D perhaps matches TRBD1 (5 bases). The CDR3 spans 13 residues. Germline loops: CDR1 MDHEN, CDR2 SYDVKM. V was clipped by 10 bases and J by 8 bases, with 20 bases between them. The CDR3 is CATPKDQGGGYTF. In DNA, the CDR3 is TGTGCCACGCCTAAGGACCAGGGAGGCGGCTACACCTTC.

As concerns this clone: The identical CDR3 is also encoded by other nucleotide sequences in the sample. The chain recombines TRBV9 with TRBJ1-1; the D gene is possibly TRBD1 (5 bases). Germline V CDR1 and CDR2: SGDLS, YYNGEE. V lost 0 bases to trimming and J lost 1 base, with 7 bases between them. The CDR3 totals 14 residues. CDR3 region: CASSVVGGNTEAFF. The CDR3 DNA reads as TGTGCCAGCAGCGTAGTGGGGGGGAACACTGAAGCTTTCTTT. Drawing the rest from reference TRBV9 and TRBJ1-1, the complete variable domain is DSGVTQTPKHLITATGQRVTLRCSPRSGDLSVYWYQQSLDQGLQFLIQYYNGEERAKGNILERFSAQQFPDLHSELNLSSLELGDSALYFCASSVVGGNTEAFFGQGTRLTVV.

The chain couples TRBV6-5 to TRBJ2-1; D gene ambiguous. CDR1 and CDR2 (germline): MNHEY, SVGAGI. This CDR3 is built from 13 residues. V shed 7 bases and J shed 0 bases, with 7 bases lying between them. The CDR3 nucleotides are TGTGCCAGCACCGCAAGCTCCTACAATGAGCAGTTCTTC. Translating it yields CASTASSYNEQFF.

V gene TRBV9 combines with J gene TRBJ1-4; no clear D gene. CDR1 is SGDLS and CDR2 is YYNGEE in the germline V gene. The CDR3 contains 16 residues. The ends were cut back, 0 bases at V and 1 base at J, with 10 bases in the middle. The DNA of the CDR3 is TGTGCCAGCAGCGTAGGGGTTCAGAGAACTAATGAAAAACTGTTTTTT. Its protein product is CASSVGVQRTNEKLFF.